These 7 T cell receptor beta chains were sequenced from one sample in a study of blood T cell repertoires in COVID-19. Sequencing used immunoSEQ multiplex PCR; TCRdb keeps in-frame clones, though not all of them. The sample carries 390,000 or so clones, around 87% recorded once. The sample consisted of peripheral blood. These receptors were taken from a woman aged 30 to 39 with COVID-19, enrolled during active disease.

This chain joins TRBV27 and TRBJ2-7; no reliable D call. Germline lookup yields CDR1 MNHEY and CDR2 SMNVEV (reference sequence). CDR3 length: 14 residues. Trimming removed 2 bases from V and 4 bases from J, with 12 bases in between. In nucleotides, the CDR3 is TGTGCCAGCAGTTTAGCTGGGCGACGTTACGAGCAGTACTTC. Its translation is CASSLAGRRYEQYF.

This clone came up once. This chain connects TRBV6-6 to TRBJ1-6; D may be TRBD1 (5 bases). CDR1 is MNHNY, CDR2 SVGAGI, per germline (reference sequence). The CDR3 has 15 residues. The V gene lost 0 bases and the J gene lost 9 bases, with 12 bases spanning the gap. CDR3 loop: CASSYSRRGGSPLHF. In DNA form, the CDR3 reads TGTGCCAGCAGTTACTCGAGGAGGGGCGGTTCACCCCTCCACTTT.

The chain couples TRBV21-1 to TRBJ1-4. TRBV21-1 is labeled a pseudogene. The CDR3 sequence is 17 residues long. The CDR3 sequence: CASSKEFDSRGYEKLFF. The CDR3 DNA reads as TGTGCCAGCAGCAAAGAATTTGACAGTCGGGGGTATGAAAAACTGTTTTTT.

The CDR3 loop is CSASGWETDTQYF. In nucleotides, the CDR3 is TGCAGTGCTAGTGGGTGGGAGACAGATACGCAGTATTTT. J is TRBJ2-3 and V is TRBV20-1; tentative D call: TRBD2 (5 bases). Germline CDR1 is DFQATT and CDR2 is SNEGSKA (reference sequence). V shed 3 bases and J shed 3 bases, with 10 bases lying between them. CDR3 size: 13 residues.

The chain recombines TRBV6-6 with TRBJ2-5; the D gene is possibly TRBD2 (6 bases). Germline CDR1 MNHNY, CDR2 SVGAGI (reference sequence). The germline V and J ends were trimmed by 6 bases and 5 bases, with 16 bases remaining between them. The CDR3 has 14 amino acids. Written as DNA, the CDR3 is TGTGCCAGCAGCCGGGACTCCCGAGGGGAGACCCAGTACTTC. This sequence encodes CASSRDSRGETQYF.

This clone was detected only a few times. V usage is TRBV28 and J usage is TRBJ1-4, with TRBD1 matching 7 bases. CDR1 and CDR2 (germline): MDHEN, SYDVKM. The V and J ends lost 4 bases and 1 base, in that order; junction bases with no gene match: 3. This CDR3 is 15 amino acids long. The CDR3 DNA is TGTGCCAGCAGTTCCTCAGGGGGAACTAATGAAAAACTGTTTTTT. Residues: CASSSSGGTNEKLFF.

The rearrangement uses TRBV19 and TRBJ2-1; 10 nucleotides agree with TRBD2. This CDR3 contains 14 residues. Germline V gives CDR1 LNHDA, CDR2 SQIVND (reference sequence). Losses at the gene ends were 3 bases for V and 8 bases for J; bases not matched to a gene: 4. The DNA for the CDR3 is TGTGCCAGTAGTATCGCTAGCGGGAGAGATGAGCAGTTCTTC. Its protein product is CASSIASGRDEQFF. Complete variable domain (other parts from reference TRBV19 and TRBJ2-1): DGGITQSPKYLFRKEGQNVTLSCEQNLNHDAMYWYRQDPGQGLRLIYYSQIVNDFQKGDIAEGYSVSREKKESFPLTVTSAQKNPTAFYLCASSIASGRDEQFFGPGTRLTVL.